This T cell receptor (beta chain) was found in a study of blood T cell repertoires in COVID-19. About the research overall: Samples taken during acute and convalescent COVID-19 were collected in the United States, Italy and Spain. Nucleic acid was either cDNA or gDNA, and it came from T cells, B-cell-depleted T cells, or PBMCs.

Original processing notes: Cell counts per sample came from amplifying reference gene primers. This table comes from immunoSEQ multiplex PCR, and its TCRdb copy is limited to in-frame clones, with some not included. V and J calls and clone size are those listed in that table; D and trimming were worked out from the DNA. This sample has around 140,000 clones; 80% to 90% occur once, and the top ten carry roughly 18%. In germline, CDR1 is LGHDT, CDR2 YNNKEL (reference sequence). Deletions cut 0 bases from V and 6 bases from J, with 6 bases between. CDR3 size: 13 residues. The sequenced material came from peripheral blood. The receptor was derived from a man between 45 and 60 years old with active or convalescent COVID-19. The genes are TRBV3-1 (or the pseudogene TRBV3-2) and TRBJ1-5, with D unresolved. The CDR3 is CASSQEIGQPQHF. In DNA, the CDR3 is TGTGCCAGCAGCCAAGAAATCGGTCAGCCCCAGCATTTT.